This T cell receptor beta chain came from a study of blood T cells in healthy people across ages (dated by TCRdb to about 2015). The study in broad terms: In model experiments, roughly one uniquely barcoded TCR beta cDNA molecule per two T cells was captured by template switching. Using deep sequencing normalized with unique cDNA molecular identifiers, the study measured how TCR beta repertoire diversity changes with age. Donors were grouped into four age groups: young (average approximately 15 years), middle-aged (about 40), aged (approximately 67) and long-lived (just over 80). To avoid experimental bias, donors of different ages were spread randomly across the sequencing lanes. Using the same blood draw, the study looked at two additional independent replicas of 1 million unique cDNA reads for two donors, one aged 18 to 30 and the other aged 80 or older.

The approximately 40 donors, aged roughly 6 to 100 years, were systemically healthy Caucasian individuals from Russia. About 9.6 milliliters of peripheral blood were collected from each donor into EDTA-treated Vacutainer tubes. Ficoll-Paque density-gradient centrifugation was used to isolate PBMCs, with at least 6.5 million per sample. Trizol reagent was used to extract total RNA from the PBMCs, yielding at least 6 micrograms per sample. For every donor, an aliquot of PBMCs went through flow cytometry to measure the percentages of naive CD45RAhigh/CD27high T cells. The paper as a whole reports these results and caveats: Conclusive comparison of naive and antigen-experienced compartments was prevented by the profiling of bulk unsorted PBMCs. A strong correlation was found between observed TCR beta diversity and the percentage of naive T cells measured by flow cytometry. Donor CMV infection status was unknown, potentially confounding age-related changes in expanded clonotypes. Estimates of total diversity based on one million sequenced T cells were regarded as lower bounds and as underestimates. Observed TCR beta diversity per million T cells fell roughly linearly with age, and a significant reduction was already apparent by age roughly 40. Compared with the aged group, the long-lived group had more naive CD4+ T cells, fewer expanded clones and increased TCR diversity, a pattern suggesting age selection.

Including cysteine and phenylalanine, the CDR3 has 16 amino acids. This entry keeps only the CDR3 DNA: 48 bases, framed from base 1. Via the germline V gene, CDR1 is SGDLS and CDR2 YYNGEE. Concerning this clonotype itself: The target of this receptor is not known. There are no base qualities to consult, and no much larger clone falls within one base.

The library was produced with 5' RACE. The sequencer listed for this sample is Illumina HiSeq 2500. A second PCR of about 7 to 12 cycles was run with a J-beta primer mix and a sample-barcoded 5' primer. A template-switch 5' adaptor carrying 12 random nucleotides introduced a unique molecular identifier onto each TCR beta cDNA molecule. Each sample yielded at least 2.5 million CDR3-containing paired-end reads. The Mint cDNA synthesis kit, primed by a TRBC-specific oligonucleotide, was used to synthesize first-strand cDNA from all RNA. Following uracil-DNA glycosylase treatment, all cDNA underwent a first 18-cycle PCR with the universal primers M1SS and BC2_uni_R. From the authors' description of their analysis: For normalization, 1 million high-quality reads, each with a distinct molecular identifier, were randomly selected from each sample. Reads sharing molecular identifiers were discarded rather than binned into consensus sequences. CDR3 identification, clonotype clustering and error correction used MiTCR with a Q25 quality threshold and the strictest error-elimination algorithm. A nonparametric unseen species model with Euler transformation was used to estimate a lower bound on total TCR beta diversity. In TCRdb, the public reads were trimmed at Q25 with fastp and aligned with MiXCR, with productive beta chains retained. Entries are consolidated by CDR3 protein sequence, retaining the most common genes and DNA. These V and J calls are TCRdb output, not the study's own analysis. In all, the sample holds about 1.5 million distinct CDR3 sequences, and roughly two fifths of those were seen once. The ten biggest clones cover over 3.5% of the sample.

The source of this sequence is a woman under 30 in good health. Sequenced: blood. This chain is built from TRBV9 and TRBJ2-1; TRBD2 fits 8 bases in the junction. Judging by the DNA end, TRBJ2-7 fits better; the J call may be wrong. The CDR3 corresponds to CASSPQLAASYNEQYF. DNA sequence: TGTGCCAGCAGCCCCCAACTAGCGGCCTCCTACAATGAGCAGTACTTC.